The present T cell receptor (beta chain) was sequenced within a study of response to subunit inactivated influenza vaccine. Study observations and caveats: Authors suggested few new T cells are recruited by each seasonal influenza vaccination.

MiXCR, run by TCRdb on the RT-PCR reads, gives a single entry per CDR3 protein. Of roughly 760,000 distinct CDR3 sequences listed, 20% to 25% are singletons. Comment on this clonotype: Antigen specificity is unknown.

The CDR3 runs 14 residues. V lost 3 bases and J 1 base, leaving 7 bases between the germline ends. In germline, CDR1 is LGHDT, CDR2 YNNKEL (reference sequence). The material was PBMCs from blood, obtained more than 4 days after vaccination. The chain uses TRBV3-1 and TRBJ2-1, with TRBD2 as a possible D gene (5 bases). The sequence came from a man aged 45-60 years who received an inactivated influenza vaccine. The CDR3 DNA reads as TGTGCCAGCAGCCAGGGAGCGTCCTACAATGAGCAGTTCTTC. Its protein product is CASSQGASYNEQFF.